This TCR beta chain was identified during a study of blood T cells in healthy people across ages. The CDR3 is 12 residues long. Trimming removed 1 base at V and 7 bases at J, with 5 bases between. Germline values: CDR1 SGHTA, CDR2 FQGNSA. Note on this clonotype: The antigen is undetermined.

Combining a sample-barcoded 5' primer with a J-beta primer mix, a second PCR ran for roughly 7 to 12 cycles. Using its own MiXCR run on the 5' RACE reads, TCRdb lists one record per CDR3 protein. The data contain approximately 800,000 distinct CDR3 sequences, around a quarter of them singletons. The study, taken as a whole, reports: Estimates of diversity drawn from one million T cells were considered underestimates. Diversity was higher, and naive CD4+ cells more numerous, in long-lived donors than in aged donors.

The data were also submitted as part of a second study, on T cells of mothers and their children. From that paper: Not a single persistent microchimeric T cell clone was detected.

The sample comprised blood. V and J are TRBV7-2 and TRBJ1-5; D is ambiguous. This receptor was obtained from a boy aged 5 to 17 in good health. As DNA, the CDR3 is TGTGCCAGCAGCTTAGATTTGCAGCCCCAGCATTTT. As protein: CASSLDLQPQHF.